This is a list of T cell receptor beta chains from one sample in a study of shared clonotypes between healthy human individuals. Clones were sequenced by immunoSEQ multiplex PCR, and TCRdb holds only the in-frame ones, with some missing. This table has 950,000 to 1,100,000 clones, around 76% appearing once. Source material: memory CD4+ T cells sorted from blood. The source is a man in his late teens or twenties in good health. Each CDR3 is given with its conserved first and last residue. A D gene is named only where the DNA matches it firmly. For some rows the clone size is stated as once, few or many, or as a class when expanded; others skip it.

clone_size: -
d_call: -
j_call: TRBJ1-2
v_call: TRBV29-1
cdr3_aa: CSVETQEGTYGYTF
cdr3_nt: TGCAGCGTTGAAACCCAGGAGGGTACCTATGGCTACACCTTC

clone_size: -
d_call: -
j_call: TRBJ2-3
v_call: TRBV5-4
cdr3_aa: CASSLGRDTQYF
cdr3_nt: TGTGCCAGCAGCTTGGGCCGGGATACGCAGTATTTT

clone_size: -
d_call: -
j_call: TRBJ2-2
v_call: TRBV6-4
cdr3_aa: CASRPGTKNTGELFF
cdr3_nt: TGTGCCAGCCGGCCCGGGACAAAGAACACCGGGGAGCTGTTTTTT

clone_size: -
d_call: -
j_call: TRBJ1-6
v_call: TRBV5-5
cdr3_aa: CASSLEPWGGRGNSPLHF
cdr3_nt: TGTGCCAGCAGCTTGGAGCCCTGGGGGGGCCGAGGTAATTCACCCCTCCACTTT

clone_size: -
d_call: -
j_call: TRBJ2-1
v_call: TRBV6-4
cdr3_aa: CASSDFSRSLNEQFF
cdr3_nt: TGTGCCAGCAGTGACTTTTCAAGGAGCCTCAATGAGCAGTTCTTC

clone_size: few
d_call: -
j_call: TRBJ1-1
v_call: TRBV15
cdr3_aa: CATSRGGMNTEAFF
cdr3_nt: TGTGCCACCAGCAGAGGGGGGATGAACACTGAAGCTTTCTTT

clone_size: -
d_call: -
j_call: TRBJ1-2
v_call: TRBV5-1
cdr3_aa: CASSTVPGVGYGYTF
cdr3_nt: TGCGCCAGCAGCACTGTCCCAGGGGTGGGCTATGGCTACACCTTC

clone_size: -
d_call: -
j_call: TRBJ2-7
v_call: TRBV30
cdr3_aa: CAWSPLETYEQYF
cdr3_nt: TGTGCCTGGAGCCCCCTCGAGACCTACGAGCAGTACTTC

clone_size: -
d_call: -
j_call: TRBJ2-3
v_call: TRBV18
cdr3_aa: CASSPWTDSTDTQYF
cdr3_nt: TGTGCCAGCTCACCATGGACTGATAGCACAGATACGCAGTATTTT

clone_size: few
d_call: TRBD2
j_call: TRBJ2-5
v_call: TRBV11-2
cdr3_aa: CASSSRVLAGLVIETQYF
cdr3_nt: TGTGCCAGCAGCTCGAGGGTGCTAGCGGGCTTAGTAATAGAGACCCAGTACTTC

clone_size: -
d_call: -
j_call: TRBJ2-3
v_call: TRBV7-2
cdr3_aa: CASSLLTDTQYF
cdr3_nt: TGTGCCAGCAGCTTACTCACAGATACGCAGTATTTT

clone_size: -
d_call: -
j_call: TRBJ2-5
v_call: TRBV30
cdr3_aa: CAWSVHPLETQYF
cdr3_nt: TGTGCCTGGAGTGTACATCCCTTAGAGACCCAGTACTTC

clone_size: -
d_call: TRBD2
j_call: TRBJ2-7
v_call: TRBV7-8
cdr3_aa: CASRTGLASYEQYF
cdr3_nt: TGTGCCAGCAGAACTGGACTAGCTAGCTACGAGCAGTACTTC

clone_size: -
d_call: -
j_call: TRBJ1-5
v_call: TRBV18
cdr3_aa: CASSATDNQPQHF
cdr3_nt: TGTGCCAGCTCCGCGACCGACAATCAGCCCCAGCATTTT

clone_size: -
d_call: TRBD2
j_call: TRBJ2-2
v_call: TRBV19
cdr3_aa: CASRKTSGRSTGELFF
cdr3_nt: TGTGCCAGTAGGAAGACTAGCGGGAGAAGCACCGGGGAGCTGTTTTTT

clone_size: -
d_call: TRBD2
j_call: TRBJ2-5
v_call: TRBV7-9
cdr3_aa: CASSLVIAGVETQYF
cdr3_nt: TGTGCCAGCAGCTTAGTAATAGCGGGAGTGGAGACCCAGTACTTC

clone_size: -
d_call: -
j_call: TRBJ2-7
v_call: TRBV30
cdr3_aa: CAWSADGYEQYF
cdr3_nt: TGTGCCTGGAGTGCCGACGGCTACGAGCAGTACTTC

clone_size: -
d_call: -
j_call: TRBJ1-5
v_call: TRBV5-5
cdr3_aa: CASSLGEEWGMGQPQHF
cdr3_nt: TGTGCCAGCAGCTTAGGAGAAGAGTGGGGAATGGGTCAGCCCCAGCATTTT

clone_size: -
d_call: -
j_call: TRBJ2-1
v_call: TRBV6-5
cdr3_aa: CASSWGPSEFF
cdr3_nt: TGTGCCAGCAGTTGGGGACCGAGTGAGTTCTTC

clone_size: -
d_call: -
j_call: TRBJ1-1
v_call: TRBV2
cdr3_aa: CASSADLLNTEAFF
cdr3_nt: TGTGCCAGCAGCGCAGATCTACTGAACACTGAAGCTTTCTTT

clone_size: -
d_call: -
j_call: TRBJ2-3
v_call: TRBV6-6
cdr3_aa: CASSYSQYTDTQYF
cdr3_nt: TGTGCCAGCAGTTACTCACAGTACACAGATACGCAGTATTTT

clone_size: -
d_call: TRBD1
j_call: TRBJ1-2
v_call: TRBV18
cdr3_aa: CASSPDRGGYGYTF
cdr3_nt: TGTGCCAGCTCACCCGACAGGGGAGGCTATGGCTACACCTTC

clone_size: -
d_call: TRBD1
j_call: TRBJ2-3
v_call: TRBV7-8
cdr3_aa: CASSLDKGAGADTQYF
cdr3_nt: TGTGCCAGCAGCTTAGATAAGGGGGCAGGTGCAGATACGCAGTATTTT

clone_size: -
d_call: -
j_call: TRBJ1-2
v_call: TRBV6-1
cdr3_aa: CASSESNRRGYTF
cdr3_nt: TGTGCCAGCAGTGAATCTAACCGCCGGGGCTACACCTTC

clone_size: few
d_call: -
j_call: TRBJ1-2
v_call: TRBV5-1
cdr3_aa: CASSLEGSQLGYTF
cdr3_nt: TGCGCCAGCAGCTTGGAGGGATCCCAGCTGGGGTACACCTTC

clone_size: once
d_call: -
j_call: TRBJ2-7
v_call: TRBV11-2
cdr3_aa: CASTPGRGKGAYEQYF
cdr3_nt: TGTGCCAGCACCCCCGGGCGGGGCAAGGGGGCCTACGAGCAGTACTTC

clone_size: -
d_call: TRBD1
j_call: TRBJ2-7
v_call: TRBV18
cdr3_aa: CASSPPGTGPGASEQYF
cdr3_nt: TGTGCCAGCTCACCACCAGGGACAGGGCCCGGTGCAAGCGAGCAGTACTTC

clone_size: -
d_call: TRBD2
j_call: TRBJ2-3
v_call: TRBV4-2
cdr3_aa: CASSQGDGLGTDTQYF
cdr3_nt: TGTGCCAGCAGCCAAGGAGATGGACTAGGCACAGATACGCAGTATTTT